The clone carrying this T cell receptor beta chain was seen repeatedly, ten times or more. A universal primer site and UMIs were added as TCR cDNA was made by 5'RACE template switching. TCRdb itself ran the 5' RACE reads through MiXCR, one entry per CDR3 protein. The repertoire holds 42,000 or so distinct CDR3 sequences, with 6.5% to 8.5% as singletons. The sample belongs to a study of T cells after yellow fever vaccination. Overall study results and limits: Post-booster repertoires contained most primary-vaccination clones again (approximately 95% CD4, 85% to 90% CD8). Any FACS-sorted repertoire could hold abundant clonotypes that contaminate it from the bulk population. Weaker in magnitude, the secondary response showed a faster peak on day 5 versus 15.

The CDR3 is 14 amino acids. V gave up 2 bases and J gave up 1 base, with 7 bases separating them. The V gene's germline CDR1 is SGHDT and CDR2 YYEEEE. The genes are TRBV5-6 and TRBJ2-1; D call uncertain. The source material was CD8+ T cells not binding an NS4B(214-222) dextramer, sorted from PBMCs, sampled 45 days after the yellow fever booster vaccination. The origin of this receptor is a man between 25 and 39 years old who received the YFV17D yellow fever vaccine. The CDR3 loop reads CASSFRGSYNEQFF. CDR3 nucleotide sequence: TGTGCCAGCAGCTTTAGAGGATCCTACAATGAGCAGTTCTTC.